Sequencing of this T cell receptor beta chain was carried out in a study of shared clonotypes between healthy human individuals. The wider study: Each donor had three CD4 naive, three CD4 memory, two CD8 naive and one CD8 memory plate.

The CDR3 has 15 residues. J was trimmed by 6 bases and V by 6 bases; bases with no gene match: 10. Germline V gives CDR1 SGHDN, CDR2 FVKESK. Study results and limitations: Blood alone was sampled, and tissue repertoires likely differ.

Researchers ran the assay at a deep level. Profiling relied on immunoSEQ multiplex PCR, and the TCRdb table lists in-frame clones only, not all of them. The top ten hold 0.89% of the sample, which has about a million clones, 70% to 85% seen once. This clone was picked up a small number of times. Its antigen is undetermined. V gene TRBV14 combines with J gene TRBJ2-2; TRBD1 matches at 7 bases. This TCR came from a man aged 18-30 years in good health. Some clones in this sample may be carry-over from other donors' samples. The source material was memory CD4+ T cells from PBMCs. The sample's subset: CD45RA-negative fraction. CDR3 DNA sequence: TGTGCCAGCAGAAGAACAGGGGCAGTCGCCGGGGAGCTGTTTTTT. As protein: CASRRTGAVAGELFF.